A selection of T cell receptor beta chains follows, all from one sample in a study of cytomegalovirus exposure and HLA in healthy donors. Only in-frame clones appear in the TCRdb table, and some are missing; sequencing was by immunoSEQ multiplex PCR. The sample includes 150,000 to 200,000 clones, around two thirds of them seen just once. The sequenced sample consisted of PBMCs. These receptors all come from a young man in good health and CMV-seropositive. Both conserved end residues are part of each CDR3. A D gene is named only where the DNA matches it firmly. The size of a clone is reported for some rows only, either as once, few or many, or as a class for expanded clones.

TRBJ1-5 TRBV30 NA NA CAWNKFNQPQHF TGTGCCTGGAATAAATTCAATCAGCCCCAGCATTTT
TRBJ2-2 TRBV9 NA NA CASSQDQGSWTGELFF TGTGCCAGCAGCCAAGACCAGGGAAGTTGGACCGGGGAGCTGTTTTTT
TRBJ2-1 TRBV30 NA TRBD2 CAWSRLAGAGEQFF TGTGCCTGGAGCCGACTAGCGGGAGCCGGTGAGCAGTTCTTC
TRBJ1-1 TRBV9 NA NA CASSHLKAGRTFF TGTGCCAGCAGTCACCTAAAGGCCGGGAGAACTTTCTTT
TRBJ1-2 TRBV19 once NA CASSMRENYGYTF TGTGCCAGTAGTATGAGGGAGAACTATGGCTACACCTTC
TRBJ2-7 TRBV11-2 few TRBD2 CASSLGLAGDEQYF TGTGCCAGCAGCTTAGGACTAGCGGGAGACGAGCAGTACTTC
TRBJ1-1 TRBV2 NA NA CASSATLLTGSSNTEAFF TGTGCCAGCAGCGCAACCTTATTGACGGGAAGTTCGAACACTGAAGCTTTCTTT
TRBJ2-7 TRBV4-1 NA TRBD1 CASSPIPGQDTYEQYF TGCGCCAGCAGCCCAATACCGGGACAGGATACCTACGAGCAGTACTTC
TRBJ2-7 TRBV18 NA NA CASSPGLAVQYF TGTGCCAGCTCACCAGGGCTAGCAGTGCAGTACTTC
TRBJ2-3 TRBV9 once TRBD1 CASNQLGTGADTQYF TGTGCCAGCAACCAACTTGGGACAGGGGCAGATACGCAGTATTTT
TRBJ2-1 TRBV4-1 NA NA CASSHRTGGGDNEQFF TGCGCCAGCAGCCATAGAACAGGGGGGGGTGACAATGAGCAGTTCTTC
TRBJ1-5 TRBV4-1 NA NA CASSQQQASQPQHF TGCGCCAGCAGCCAACAACAGGCTTCTCAGCCCCAGCATTTT
TRBJ2-7 TRBV27 few TRBD2 CASNLAGGDSYEQYF TGTGCCAGCAATTTAGCGGGGGGGGACTCCTACGAGCAGTACTTC
TRBJ1-1 TRBV30 few NA CAWSVPGTEAFF TGTGCCTGGAGTGTACCGGGCACTGAAGCTTTCTTT
TRBJ1-4 TRBV5-4 NA TRBD1 CASSKGQGTRRNEKLFF TGTGCCAGCAGCAAGGGACAGGGGACGAGGCGTAATGAAAAACTGTTTTTT
TRBJ2-1 TRBV29-1 few NA CSVTGTEDSSYNEQFF TGCAGCGTTACAGGTACCGAGGATAGTTCCTACAATGAGCAGTTCTTC
TRBJ2-7 TRBV5-6 NA NA CASSWTPGPYYEQYF TGTGCCAGCAGCTGGACTCCCGGTCCCTACTACGAGCAGTACTTC
TRBJ2-7 TRBV4-1 NA NA CASSQSNGQRLSYEQYF TGCGCCAGCAGCCAGAGCAATGGCCAGCGGCTCTCCTACGAGCAGTACTTC
TRBJ1-1 TRBV19 NA TRBD1 CASSPTGGAGATEAFF TGTGCCAGTAGTCCGACAGGGGGCGCAGGGGCCACTGAAGCTTTCTTT
TRBJ1-1 TRBV19 NA NA CASIRKEGHPEAFF TGTGCCAGTATTCGAAAGGAGGGTCATCCTGAAGCTTTCTTT
TRBJ1-1 TRBV5-4 NA NA CASRSAGATFF TGTGCCAGCAGATCCGCAGGGGCAACTTTCTTT
TRBJ2-5 TRBV2 NA NA CASSVGPGEVETQYF TGTGCCAGCAGTGTCGGGCCGGGAGAGGTGGAGACCCAGTACTTC
TRBJ2-7 TRBV9 few TRBD2 CASSSAGGIYEQYF TGTGCCAGCAGCTCCGCGGGAGGTATTTACGAGCAGTACTTC
TRBJ1-1 TRBV19 NA NA CASSIVGGGEAFF TGTGCCAGTAGTATTGTGGGAGGGGGTGAAGCTTTCTTT
TRBJ2-7 TRBV30 NA NA CAWSVTLSEQYF TGTGCCTGGAGTGTAACATTGTCAGAGCAGTACTTC
TRBJ2-7 TRBV11-3 NA NA CASSTPPGLSFYEQYF TGTGCCAGCAGCACTCCACCGGGACTCTCATTTTACGAGCAGTACTTC
TRBJ2-1 TRBV7-9 NA TRBD1 CASSLESRQGSYNEQFF TGTGCCAGCAGCTTAGAATCGAGACAGGGATCATACAATGAGCAGTTCTTC
TRBJ2-5 TRBV15 NA NA CATSSDDSRKTQYF TGTGCCACCAGCAGTGACGACAGTAGGAAGACCCAGTACTTC